This TCR beta chain was captured in a study of Ad26.COV2.S vaccination and SARS-CoV-2 variants. Study-wide results and limits: Measurements of TCR breadth and depth may have given underestimates of the total T cell responses. Recipients given vaccine exceeded placebo recipients in spike-specific TCR breadth. After vaccination, substantial breadth of spike-specific CD8+ and CD4+ responses was reported.

Assay used: immunoSEQ multiplex PCR; TCRdb lists only in-frame clones, some missing. Found here are roughly 400,000 clones, about 92% of them singletons; the top ten hold roughly 4.3%. This clone was detected once. Its specificity is not known. Per germline, CDR1 SGHTA and CDR2 FQGNSA. This CDR3 comprises 14 residues. The V and J ends lost 2 bases and 7 bases respectively, with 11 bases between them. Treatment indicated: roughly 19 received Ad26.COV2.S at low or high dose, single or two shots; five or six received placebo; per-sample allocation not given. Specimens were obtained on day 63 following the first vaccine or placebo injection.

The sequence came from a person between 18 and 65 years old who received the Ad26.COV2.S COVID-19 vaccine or a placebo. The chain combines TRBV7-2 with TRBJ1-4, with D possibly being TRBD1 (6 bases). The sample consisted of peripheral blood, taken in a trial of Ad26.COV2.S vaccine versus placebo. CDR3 DNA: TGTGCCAGCAGCTTAAGGGGGGGACGTGAAAAACTGTTTTTT. The encoded protein is CASSLRGGREKLFF.